Below, one TCR beta chain is given with its context. Its cognate antigen is unknown. This CDR3 region has 14 residues. Between the trimmed V and J ends, which lost 0 bases and 7 bases, there was a span of 8 bases. Germline V lookup: CDR1 SGHNT, CDR2 YYREEE (reference sequence). The source of the sample is a study of shared clonotypes between healthy human individuals. General study results and limits: Lower generation probabilities were found for non-shared clonotypes than for those shared by all four donors.

Measured with immunoSEQ multiplex PCR; TCRdb has only the in-frame clones, and not every one. Among more than 2 million clones listed, 80% to 95% were seen once. Cells designated naive CD8 were CD45RO-negative and were positively selected for CCR7, with terminally differentiated effector memory CD45RA+ cells excluded. Among the donors, all were Caucasian adults who lived in Nashville, Tennessee. V is TRBV5-4 and J is TRBJ1-6, with unresolved D. Input material: naive CD8+ T cells from PBMCs. The TCR sequence derives from a young man in good health. Some clones in this sample may be carry-over from other donors' samples. As DNA, the CDR3 is TGTGCCAGCAGCTTGGGTTGGGCCAATTCACCCCTCCACTTT. This sequence encodes CASSLGWANSPLHF.